This is a list of T cell receptor beta chains from one sample in a study of beta chain features in type 1 diabetes. TCRdb's table, derived via immunoSEQ multiplex PCR, lists solely in-frame clones and lacks some. The repertoire holds over 120,000 clones, 7% to 10% seen once, with 0.55% to 0.85% in the top ten. The sample comprised central memory CD4+ T cells from blood. All receptors derive from a man between 18 and 29 years old in good health. CDR3s include the opening cysteine and the closing phenylalanine or tryptophan. The order of the fields is CDR3 protein, CDR3 DNA, J gene, V gene, clone size, D gene. D genes are given only for firm matches. The size of a clone is reported for some rows only, either as once, few or many, or as a class for expanded clones.

CDR3aa: CASSPQREYGYTF; CDR3nt: TGTGCCAGCAGCCCCCAGCGGGAATATGGCTACACCTTC; j_gene: TRBJ1-2; v_gene: TRBV14; abundance: many; d_gene: .
CDR3aa: CASSPRQGPLSTDTQYF; CDR3nt: TGTGCCAGCAGCCCGAGGCAGGGGCCCCTTAGCACAGATACGCAGTATTTT; j_gene: TRBJ2-3; v_gene: TRBV9; abundance: .; d_gene: .
CDR3aa: CASSTRDRASSGELFF; CDR3nt: TGTGCCAGCAGCACCCGGGACAGGGCTTCGTCCGGGGAGCTGTTTTTT; j_gene: TRBJ2-2; v_gene: TRBV5-5; abundance: few; d_gene: TRBD1
CDR3aa: CASSFDRGNTDTQYF; CDR3nt: TGTGCCAGCAGCTTCGACAGGGGAAACACAGATACGCAGTATTTT; j_gene: TRBJ2-3; v_gene: TRBV7-2; abundance: .; d_gene: TRBD1
CDR3aa: CASSPPGGLNEKLFF; CDR3nt: TGTGCCAGCTCACCACCAGGTGGACTTAATGAAAAACTGTTTTTT; j_gene: TRBJ1-4; v_gene: TRBV18; abundance: .; d_gene: .
CDR3aa: CASSFPRTGNEKLFF; CDR3nt: TGTGCCAGCAGTTTCCCCCGGACAGGAAATGAAAAACTGTTTTTT; j_gene: TRBJ1-4; v_gene: TRBV28; abundance: .; d_gene: TRBD1
CDR3aa: CASSPQDSPGAFF; CDR3nt: TGTGCCAGCTCACCCCAAGACAGTCCTGGGGCTTTCTTT; j_gene: TRBJ1-1; v_gene: TRBV18; abundance: .; d_gene: .
CDR3aa: CASSLRSPKGRGLVEETQYF; CDR3nt: TGTGCCAGCAGTCTCCGATCTCCAAAGGGTCGGGGGTTGGTCGAAGAGACCCAGTACTTC; j_gene: TRBJ2-5; v_gene: TRBV27; abundance: .; d_gene: .
CDR3aa: CAWTTEAGNGGNTIYF; CDR3nt: TGTGCCTGGACTACCGAAGCGGGGAACGGTGGAAACACCATATATTTT; j_gene: TRBJ1-3; v_gene: TRBV30; abundance: .; d_gene: .
CDR3aa: CASSPEDSIYGYTF; CDR3nt: TGTGCCAGCTCACCCGAGGACAGCATCTATGGCTACACCTTC; j_gene: TRBJ1-2; v_gene: TRBV18; abundance: .; d_gene: .
CDR3aa: CASSFFTSKDEQFF; CDR3nt: TGTGCCAGCAGCTTCTTTACTAGTAAGGATGAGCAGTTCTTC; j_gene: TRBJ2-1; v_gene: TRBV7-9; abundance: many; d_gene: .
CDR3aa: CASSLATANSPLHF; CDR3nt: TGTGCCAGCAGCTTAGCGACAGCTAATTCACCCCTCCACTTT; j_gene: TRBJ1-6; v_gene: TRBV7-9; abundance: .; d_gene: .
CDR3aa: CASSLASAGQGVETQYF; CDR3nt: TGTGCCAGCAGTTTAGCCTCAGCGGGACAGGGTGTGGAGACCCAGTACTTC; j_gene: TRBJ2-5; v_gene: TRBV28; abundance: .; d_gene: TRBD1
CDR3aa: CASSLVVQGAGELFF; CDR3nt: TGTGCCAGCAGCTTAGTGGTACAGGGGGCCGGGGAGCTGTTTTTT; j_gene: TRBJ2-2; v_gene: TRBV7-8; abundance: few; d_gene: TRBD1
CDR3aa: CASSVQGATNEKLFF; CDR3nt: TGTGCCAGCAGTGTGCAGGGGGCAACTAATGAAAAACTGTTTTTT; j_gene: TRBJ1-4; v_gene: TRBV2; abundance: .; d_gene: TRBD1
CDR3aa: CASSPGAGANTGELFF; CDR3nt: TGTGCCAGCAGCCCTGGGGCAGGGGCCAACACCGGGGAGCTGTTTTTT; j_gene: TRBJ2-2; v_gene: TRBV7-6; abundance: .; d_gene: .
CDR3aa: CAWSERQGLYNQPQHF; CDR3nt: TGTGCCTGGAGTGAGAGGCAGGGGTTATACAATCAGCCCCAGCATTTT; j_gene: TRBJ1-5; v_gene: TRBV30; abundance: few; d_gene: .
CDR3aa: CASSGGQGDNIQYF; CDR3nt: TGTGCCAGCAGCGGGGGACAGGGGGACAACATTCAGTACTTC; j_gene: TRBJ2-4; v_gene: TRBV5-5; abundance: .; d_gene: TRBD1
CDR3aa: CASSYWTGGSYEQYF; CDR3nt: TGTGCCAGCAGTTACTGGACAGGGGGTTCCTACGAGCAGTACTTC; j_gene: TRBJ2-7; v_gene: TRBV6-5; abundance: .; d_gene: TRBD1
CDR3aa: CASSGQSNQPQHF; CDR3nt: TGTGCCAGCAGCGGACAGTCTAATCAGCCCCAGCATTTT; j_gene: TRBJ1-5; v_gene: TRBV9; abundance: few; d_gene: .
CDR3aa: CASSLGGLHTGELFF; CDR3nt: TGTGCCAGCAGCTTAGGGGGCCTCCACACCGGGGAGCTGTTTTTT; j_gene: TRBJ2-2; v_gene: TRBV7-2; abundance: few; d_gene: .
CDR3aa: CASSLADRGPYEQYF; CDR3nt: TGTGCCAGCAGTTTGGCGGACAGGGGCCCCTACGAGCAGTACTTC; j_gene: TRBJ2-7; v_gene: TRBV6-5; abundance: .; d_gene: TRBD1
CDR3aa: CASSSNRENTGELFF; CDR3nt: TGTGCCAGCAGCTCGAACAGGGAAAACACCGGGGAGCTGTTTTTT; j_gene: TRBJ2-2; v_gene: TRBV7-3; abundance: .; d_gene: .
CDR3aa: CASSRTVEDGYTF; CDR3nt: TGTGCCAGCAGCCGGACAGTTGAGGATGGCTACACCTTC; j_gene: TRBJ1-2; v_gene: TRBV4-2; abundance: .; d_gene: .
CDR3aa: CASSYEGMNTEAFF; CDR3nt: TGTGCCAGCAGCTATGAGGGTATGAACACTGAAGCTTTCTTT; j_gene: TRBJ1-1; v_gene: TRBV2; abundance: few; d_gene: .
CDR3aa: CASSPNLDSHEQFF; CDR3nt: TGTGCCAGCAGCCCAAACCTCGACAGCCATGAGCAGTTCTTC; j_gene: TRBJ2-1; v_gene: TRBV7-3; abundance: .; d_gene: .
CDR3aa: CAISAVTGGDYGYTF; CDR3nt: TGTGCCATCAGTGCAGTGACAGGGGGCGACTATGGCTACACCTTC; j_gene: TRBJ1-2; v_gene: TRBV10-3; abundance: .; d_gene: TRBD1
CDR3aa: CSQEGLAKNIQYF; CDR3nt: TGCAGCCAAGAGGGCCTAGCCAAAAACATTCAGTACTTC; j_gene: TRBJ2-4; v_gene: TRBV29-1; abundance: many; d_gene: .
CDR3aa: CASSSTGGWDEQYF; CDR3nt: TGTGCCAGCAGCTCGACAGGGGGCTGGGACGAGCAGTACTTC; j_gene: TRBJ2-7; v_gene: TRBV2; abundance: .; d_gene: TRBD1
CDR3aa: CASSLGTGPSTDTQYF; CDR3nt: TGCGCCAGCAGCTTGGGGACAGGGCCCAGCACAGATACGCAGTATTTT; j_gene: TRBJ2-3; v_gene: TRBV5-1; abundance: .; d_gene: TRBD1
CDR3aa: CASSWTFNQPQHF; CDR3nt: TGTGCCAGCAGTTGGACATTCAATCAGCCCCAGCATTTT; j_gene: TRBJ1-5; v_gene: TRBV6-5; abundance: .; d_gene: .
CDR3aa: CAWRTDNEKLFF; CDR3nt: TGTGCCTGGAGGACTGATAATGAAAAACTGTTTTTT; j_gene: TRBJ1-4; v_gene: TRBV30; abundance: few; d_gene: .
CDR3aa: CASTPRGTGGYEQYF; CDR3nt: TGTGCCAGCACCCCAAGGGGGACAGGGGGCTACGAGCAGTACTTC; j_gene: TRBJ2-7; v_gene: TRBV6-1; abundance: .; d_gene: TRBD1
CDR3aa: CAWSAGTGVLSEQFF; CDR3nt: TGTGCCTGGAGCGCCGGGACAGGGGTTTTAAGTGAGCAGTTCTTC; j_gene: TRBJ2-1; v_gene: TRBV30; abundance: many; d_gene: TRBD1
CDR3aa: CASSVSGGGAPDTQYF; CDR3nt: TGTGCCAGCAGCGTATCCGGCGGGGGGGCCCCAGATACGCAGTATTTT; j_gene: TRBJ2-3; v_gene: TRBV9; abundance: many; d_gene: TRBD2
CDR3aa: CASSVDRGQSTQYF; CDR3nt: TGCGCCAGCAGCGTAGACAGGGGGCAGAGTACGCAGTATTTT; j_gene: TRBJ2-3; v_gene: TRBV5-1; abundance: .; d_gene: TRBD1
CDR3aa: CASSTSLTGRTEAFF; CDR3nt: TGTGCCAGTAGTACGTCATTGACAGGGCGGACTGAAGCTTTCTTT; j_gene: TRBJ1-1; v_gene: TRBV19; abundance: .; d_gene: TRBD1
CDR3aa: CASSYNAGGGNQPQHF; CDR3nt: TGTGCCAGCAGTTACAACGCAGGGGGAGGTAATCAGCCCCAGCATTTT; j_gene: TRBJ1-5; v_gene: TRBV6-5; abundance: .; d_gene: TRBD1
CDR3aa: CASSPRDTNTGELFF; CDR3nt: TGTGCCAGCAGCCCACGGGACACGAACACCGGGGAGCTGTTTTTT; j_gene: TRBJ2-2; v_gene: TRBV9; abundance: .; d_gene: .
CDR3aa: CASSTDRMEGYTF; CDR3nt: TGTGCCAGCAGCACCGACAGGATGGAGGGCTACACCTTC; j_gene: TRBJ1-2; v_gene: TRBV5-6; abundance: few; d_gene: .
CDR3aa: CASSQGDNNYGYTF; CDR3nt: TGTGCCAGCAGCCAAGGGGACAATAACTATGGCTACACCTTC; j_gene: TRBJ1-2; v_gene: TRBV4-2; abundance: many; d_gene: .
CDR3aa: CASSLTGYTATGELFF; CDR3nt: TGTGCCAGCAGCCTTACAGGGTATACTGCCACCGGGGAGCTGTTTTTT; j_gene: TRBJ2-2; v_gene: TRBV4-1; abundance: few; d_gene: .
CDR3aa: CASSLNRVHGYTF; CDR3nt: TGTGCCAGCAGTTTAAACAGGGTCCATGGCTACACCTTC; j_gene: TRBJ1-2; v_gene: TRBV27; abundance: .; d_gene: .
CDR3aa: CASSPSWGNQETQYF; CDR3nt: TGTGCCAGCAGCCCTAGTTGGGGCAACCAAGAGACCCAGTACTTC; j_gene: TRBJ2-5; v_gene: TRBV11-2; abundance: few; d_gene: .
CDR3aa: CASSQDRGSQGYEQYF; CDR3nt: TGTGCCAGCAGCCAAGATCGAGGATCCCAAGGCTACGAGCAGTACTTC; j_gene: TRBJ2-7; v_gene: TRBV4-2; abundance: few; d_gene: .
CDR3aa: CASSWDRVNTEAFF; CDR3nt: TGTGCCAGCAGCTGGGACAGGGTAAACACTGAAGCTTTCTTT; j_gene: TRBJ1-1; v_gene: TRBV5-4; abundance: few; d_gene: TRBD1
CDR3aa: CASSRDSSSYEQYF; CDR3nt: TGTGCCAGTAGCCGGGACTCCAGCTCCTACGAGCAGTACTTC; j_gene: TRBJ2-7; v_gene: TRBV19; abundance: few; d_gene: .
CDR3aa: CASSLSRQGDGYTF; CDR3nt: TGTGCCAGCAGCTTATCTCGACAGGGTGATGGCTACACCTTC; j_gene: TRBJ1-2; v_gene: TRBV11-2; abundance: .; d_gene: TRBD1
CDR3aa: CASSLGLAIGTDTQYF; CDR3nt: TGCGCCAGCAGCTTGGGACTAGCGATCGGCACAGATACGCAGTATTTT; j_gene: TRBJ2-3; v_gene: TRBV5-1; abundance: .; d_gene: TRBD2
CDR3aa: CASSLAQGADTQYF; CDR3nt: TGTGCCAGCAGCTTAGCGCAGGGGGCAGATACGCAGTATTTT; j_gene: TRBJ2-3; v_gene: TRBV7-2; abundance: .; d_gene: TRBD1
CDR3aa: CASSLGGTVEQYF; CDR3nt: TGTGCCAGCAGCTTAGGCGGGACAGTTGAGCAGTACTTC; j_gene: TRBJ2-7; v_gene: TRBV11-2; abundance: .; d_gene: .
CDR3aa: CASSLGLAGGDDTQYF; CDR3nt: TGTGCCAGCAGCTTGGGGCTAGCGGGGGGGGATGATACGCAGTATTTT; j_gene: TRBJ2-3; v_gene: TRBV5-6; abundance: .; d_gene: TRBD2
CDR3aa: CASSRRNTEAFF; CDR3nt: TGTGCCAGCAGCCGCAGGAACACTGAAGCTTTCTTT; j_gene: TRBJ1-1; v_gene: TRBV11-2; abundance: few; d_gene: .
CDR3aa: CASSLSGHEGETQYF; CDR3nt: TGTGCCAGCAGCTTATCGGGACACGAGGGAGAGACCCAGTACTTC; j_gene: TRBJ2-5; v_gene: TRBV11-3; abundance: few; d_gene: .
CDR3aa: CASSQAASGGTDTQYF; CDR3nt: TGTGCCAGCAGCCAGGCCGCTAGCGGGGGAACAGATACGCAGTATTTT; j_gene: TRBJ2-3; v_gene: TRBV4-2; abundance: few; d_gene: TRBD2
CDR3aa: CASSSQSGRNTGELFF; CDR3nt: TGTGCCAGCAGCTCCCAGTCAGGGCGTAACACCGGGGAGCTGTTTTTT; j_gene: TRBJ2-2; v_gene: TRBV7-3; abundance: .; d_gene: .
CDR3aa: CASSLNRGLEAFF; CDR3nt: TGTGCCAGCAGCTTAAATAGGGGGTTAGAAGCTTTCTTT; j_gene: TRBJ1-1; v_gene: TRBV7-2; abundance: few; d_gene: .